This TCR beta chain appears in the sequencing data of a study of immune cell composition in non-small cell lung cancer. Study details: Histologic subtype was mainly adenocarcinoma or squamous cell carcinoma.

The assay was immunoSEQ multiplex PCR, and TCRdb's table has in-frame clones only and misses some. The sample comprises about 7,200 clones, 70% of which are singletons, and less than 4.5% rests with the top ten. The CDR3 totals 14 residues. Germline V CDR1 and CDR2: SGHRS, YFSETQ. V shed 0 bases and J shed 2 bases, with 9 bases lying between them. Sequenced input: lung tumor tissue. This chain connects TRBV5-1 to TRBJ2-7; the D gene is possibly TRBD1 (5 bases). The clonotype comes from a human donor with non-small cell lung cancer. The CDR3 is CASSLAAGPYEQYF. The DNA of the CDR3 is TGCGCCAGCAGCTTGGCCGCAGGGCCCTACGAGCAGTACTTC.